This TCR beta chain came from a study of cytomegalovirus exposure and HLA in healthy donors (dated by TCRdb to the late 2010s). Looking at the study overall: An earlier analysis of more than 550 of the donors reported approximately 260 Gb of sequence data and around 120 million unique TCR beta sequences obtained from approximately 180 million T cells. HLA typing included class I and class II loci at four-digit resolution. A later genetic analysis took genome-wide SNP genotypes for about 55% of the 666 donors and used that subset as a discovery cohort. The number of donors typed differed by locus, with 629-630 for A, B, C, DRB1 and DQB1, over 500 for DQA1, nearly 610 for DPA1, and around 460 for DPB1. To predict cytomegalovirus infection status, the study combined high-throughput TCR immunosequencing, statistical association of individual TCRs with disease status, and machine learning. In an earlier analysis of several hundred of the donors, high-throughput TCR beta sequencing was used to judge whether each TCR beta V gene segment behaved as functional or pseudogenic. Every discovery cohort repertoire had been produced on one sequencing platform. Donor age, sex, ethnicity and CMV serostatus were compiled alongside the repertoire data. The study used immunosequencing to profile the T cell repertoires of around 600 subjects and linked those repertoires to cytomegalovirus serostatus. Rather than using new phenotypic data, the later analysis identified candidate immune exposures from TCR beta sequences and from how often those sequences occurred across donors. The study aimed to test whether signatures of past pathogen exposure could be identified by cataloging public T cell receptors. Besides the first cohort of roughly 640 subjects, a separate validation cohort made up of over a hundred different subjects was used. Four or five DR-DQ haplotypes were handled as single units for association and clustering because linkage in the cohort was strong. On average, around 240,000 unique TCR beta nucleotide sequences were sequenced per donor among about 400 genotyped donors of the cohort, with roughly 18% of those sequences being non-productive. In a later analysis, previously published TCR beta repertoires from 550 to 700 donors were re-analyzed and high-resolution HLA genotyping was added so that TCR occurrence patterns could be studied. Of the 300 to 400 genotyped donors, about 80% fell in the genetic ancestry cluster associated with self-reported Caucasian donors. Around 320 gigabases of sequencing data and some 85 million unique TCR sequences were included in an early release covering roughly 600 HLA-typed donors. What the research found in general, with its limitations: Most CMV-associated TCR beta chains appeared to be HLA-restricted in a later analysis, and the HLA associations seemed to be driven largely by CMV exposure. Compared with the approximately 720-donor mean, donors in an Asian-associated ancestry cluster had fewer N-insertions in productive TCRs, according to a later genetic analysis. Strong co-occurrence of HLA alleles, especially DR and DQ, made assigning TCR associations to individual alleles difficult. In vitro tests confirmed that a few of the cytomegalovirus-associated TCR beta chains recognize cytomegalovirus antigens. Presence/absence analyses assumed roughly uniform sequencing depth across donors, an assumption that may not hold. A further reported finding was that TCR beta sequences accurately predicted the HLA-A and HLA-B alleles for most subjects in the first cohort. In the study, some 160 TCR beta chains were listed as associated with cytomegalovirus. The sequencing pipeline was judged likely to have produced a cluster of highly shared sequence variants as a technical artifact. V-gene and J-gene trimming of TCR beta chains was associated with a missense DCLRE1C variant in a later genetic analysis, and the association was replicated in an independent cohort. Some IMGT-functional V segments, including TRBV6-2 and TRBV6-3, could not be told apart with the 87-base-pair reads, so those segments were excluded. Linkage disequilibrium might explain the correlated functional status among segregating V segments, but an unknown experimental factor could not be ruled out. Because HLA typing was missing for some donors at each locus, association tests included only the typed subset. It was suggested by the authors that the approach could potentially be generalized to other disease states and immunological phenotypes. In both the original and validation cohorts, the classifier was reported to diagnose cytomegalovirus status with high specificity and sensitivity. A later analysis reported that several top co-occurrence clusters appeared linked to parvovirus B19, influenza, CMV and Epstein-Barr virus. Immune exposure information for the cohort was limited to CMV serostatus. Because counts were too low, 15 to 20 rarely observed V segments, including chromosome 9 orphons, were excluded from the earlier analysis of 587 of the donors. In this cohort, only TCR beta chains were sequenced, and detectable features were limited by the absence of alpha or paired-chain data. In an earlier analysis of more than 500 of the donors, most TCR beta V segments appeared in productive rearrangements about 87% or about 30% of the time, broadly matching IMGT annotations. At a false discovery rate of 0.05, a later analysis linked some 17,000 TCR beta sequences to specific HLA alleles. Across donors, most TCR sequences were observed very rarely, whereas some public TCRs were present in many individuals. In a later analysis, HLA-associated TCR beta chains were found to be more clonally expanded and to have lower generation probabilities than equally common non-associated chains. A later analysis found that TCR association rates varied across HLA loci, with DRB1 alleles showing the most associated TCRs and HLA-C alleles the fewest.

Spanning cysteine to phenylalanine, the CDR3 consists of 19 amino acids. The entry retains the CDR3 DNA only, 57 bases that are in frame from base 1. V lost 2 bases and J lost 2 bases, and the count of bases not matched to a germline gene is 10. Sequences SGHDT (CDR1) and YYEEEE (CDR2) are obtained from the germline V gene. This clone was seen more than once but under ten times. Its antigen specificity is not known. It has no much larger one-base neighbor in the sample; base qualities were not kept. The cohort was made up of 500 to 850 healthy bone marrow donors. At the time of sampling, all cohort members were nominally healthy, though unrecorded immune exposures were likely present. The donor tested CMV seronegative and was one of the 352 seronegative cohort members. A peripheral blood sample was provided by each donor, and peripheral blood mononuclear cells were used for TCR beta sequencing. The Qiagen DNeasy Blood Extraction Kit was used to extract genomic DNA from the blood cell samples.

To prepare the library, the immunoSEQ multiplex PCR assay was applied. The multiplex PCR relied on a mix of 60 forward primers for TCR Vbeta segments and 13 reverse primers for TCR Jbeta segments. The CDR3 region of rearranged TCR beta genes was amplified from genomic DNA by a multiplex PCR assay. The Illumina HiSeq System was used to sequence the amplified TCR beta libraries as 87-base-pair reads. For the original study's pipeline: In a later analysis, tens of millions of unique TCR beta chains were counted across the roughly 670 repertoires, and roughly 9.9 million of these chains were shared by at least two donors. Raw reads were error-corrected and collapsed into unique sequences with a nearest-neighbor algorithm that merged closely related sequences to remove PCR and sequencing errors. V, D and J gene segments were assigned by aligning CDR3 sequences to IMGT reference sequences. For a sequence to be retained, at least a six-nucleotide match to both a V gene segment and a J gene segment was required. A rearrangement counted as productive if the CDR3 had no stop codons and remained in frame with V and J, and every other rearrangement counted as non-productive. Following IMGT convention, CDR3 was defined as the stretch from the second conserved V-encoded cysteine up to the conserved J-encoded phenylalanine. The earlier analysis of roughly 590 of the donors excluded any sequence lacking an unambiguous match to a single V gene segment. In an earlier analysis of roughly 600 of the donors, a V segment was called functional when productive rearrangements were above 56.7%, and segregating when the standard deviation between donors exceeded 5%. A statistical classification framework was built for diagnosing cytomegalovirus status from the catalog of TCR beta chain sequences. A later analysis assigned V and J genes by comparing TCR nucleotide sequences with IMGT/GENE-DB human TR gene sequences. In a later analysis, CDR3 sequences and most-parsimonious VDJ recombination scenarios were assigned using the TCRdist pipeline. In a later analysis, each TCR beta chain was defined by its CDR3 amino acid sequence together with its V-gene family, and reads lacking a unique V-gene family were excluded. A later analysis removed several hundred highly shared, low-generation-probability nucleotide sequences to deal with suspected cross-contamination and a sequencing artifact. A later analysis calculated a clonal expansion index for each public chain from normalized within-repertoire ranks of inferred template counts. A later analysis computed generation probabilities with a VDJ recombination model fitted to out-of-frame rearrangements, and checked the results against IGoR. In a later analysis, hypergeometric tests were used to score TCR-TCR, TCR-HLA and TCR-CMV co-occurrence, with a repertoire-size bias correction applied to TCR pairs. In a later analysis, false discovery rates were estimated by permuting HLA or CMV assignments 20 times. A later analysis grouped co-occurring TCRs with DBSCAN, adding TCRdist sequence similarity when clustering within HLA-allele-positive subsets. Co-occurrence clustering excluded repertoires with fewer than 30,000 or more than 120,000 public chains, plus five with anomalous nucleotide sharing. As stored in TCRdb, this immuneACCESS dataset retains in-frame rearrangements with V and J assigned. A fraction of the clones does not appear; measured against another copy, unresolved V genes explain less than half of the discrepancy, and the remainder lacks a known reason. D and trimming were read from the DNA, whereas the V and J calls and clone size are those reported in that table. The sample table contains about 89,000 clones; only one count was recorded for 63% of them. The ten top clones hold 5% to 6.5% of the sample.

The receptor's source is a woman aged 25 to 39 in good health and CMV-seronegative. Recombination connected TRBV5-6 to TRBJ2-5, and TRBD2 aligns with 15 junction nucleotides. The sample taken for sequencing was PBMCs. The encoded CDR3 is CASSFFRTSGGEDQETQYF. The nucleotide sequence is TGTGCCAGCAGCTTTTTTAGGACTAGCGGGGGGGAAGATCAAGAGACCCAGTACTTC.